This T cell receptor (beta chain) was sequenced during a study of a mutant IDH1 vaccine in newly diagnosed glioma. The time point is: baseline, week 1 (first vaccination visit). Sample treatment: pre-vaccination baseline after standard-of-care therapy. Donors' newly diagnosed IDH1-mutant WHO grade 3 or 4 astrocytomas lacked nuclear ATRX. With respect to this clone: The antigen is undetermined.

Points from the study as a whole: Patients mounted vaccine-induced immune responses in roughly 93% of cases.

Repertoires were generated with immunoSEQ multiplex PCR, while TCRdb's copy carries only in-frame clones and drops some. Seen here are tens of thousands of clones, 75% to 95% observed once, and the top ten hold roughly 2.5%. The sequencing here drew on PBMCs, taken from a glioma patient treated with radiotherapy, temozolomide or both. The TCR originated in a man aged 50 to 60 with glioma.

The DNA for the CDR3 is TGTGCCAGCACCACACTTAGGGGTAGCGAGCAGTTCTTC. It translates to CASTTLRGSEQFF. V gene TRBV27 combines with J gene TRBJ2-1, with a possible D match to TRBD1 (5 bases). Germline V gene lookup returns CDR1 MNHEY and CDR2 SMNVEV (reference sequence). The CDR3 has 13 amino acids. V was pared by 7 bases and J by 10 bases, with 17 bases between.